This T cell receptor (beta chain) was identified in a study of cytomegalovirus exposure and HLA in healthy donors. As for the study in general: Among the 350 to 400 donors who were genotyped, 81% fell in the genetic ancestry cluster that is associated with self-reported Caucasian donors.

Regarding the study as a whole: Sequence variants that were highly shared formed a cluster that was likely a sequencing artifact. High sensitivity and specificity were reportedly achieved when the classifier diagnosed cytomegalovirus status.

The PCR ran on 60 Vbeta and 13 Jbeta primers. In the original processing: Later analysis identified 88 million or so unique TCR beta chains, about 10 million shared. Using immunoSEQ multiplex PCR, the repertoire was profiled, and TCRdb retains in-frame clones only, with some absent. The V and J calls and clone size are taken from that table; D and trimming were inferred from the DNA. The sample holds 90,000 to 150,000 clones; 77% are singletons and the top ten take roughly 9.7%. Note on this clone: Its cognate antigen is unknown.

This CDR3 has 14 amino acids. Germline CDR1 is SGHTA and CDR2 is FQGNSA. With 4 bases clipped from V and 11 bases from J, the junction kept 6 bases outside the gene matches. Sequenced: PBMCs. The sequence came from a man in his forties or fifties in good health and CMV-seropositive. The chain combines TRBV7-2 with TRBJ1-6; 9 positions agree with TRBD1. The CDR3, as DNA: TGTGCCAGCAGCTCGGGACAGGGCGGACCACCCCTCCACTTT. It codes for CASSSGQGGPPLHF.